These 26 T cell receptor beta chains were all obtained from the same sample, sequenced in a study of PD-L1 blockade in urothelial cancer listed by TCRdb under 2017. The time point label for this specimen denotes: peripheral blood 6 weeks after treatment start. Library preparation was by the immunoSEQ multiplex PCR assay. Sourced from immuneACCESS, this table was stored by TCRdb with only in-frame sequences that have V and J called. A share of the clones is absent; for the studies checked, an unresolved V gene accounts for under half, and the remainder has no known explanation. This sample holds tens of thousands of clones; 65% to 85% were observed only once. 8.8% of the sample comes from the top ten. Sample: PBMCs, taken around atezolizumab (anti-PD-L1) treatment. The source of these receptors is a man in his 70s with urothelial cancer.

Remarks on this clone: One junction end does not reproduce the germline sequence, and a read error may be involved. CDR3 nucleotide sequence: TGTGCTAGCAGCTTAGGGGGGGACTTCGGCCATGAGACCCAGTACTTC. Its translation: CASSLGGDFGHETQYF. The gene calls are TRBV7-7 and TRBJ2-5, with D tentatively TRBD2 (7 bases). Germline-derived CDR1 and CDR2 are SSHAT and FNYEAQ (reference sequence). This CDR3 region has 16 residues. Variable domain in full (rest from reference TRBV7-7 and TRBJ2-5): GAGVSQSPRYKVTKRGQDVTLRCDPISSHATLYWYQQALGQGPEFLTYFNYEAQPDKSGLPSDRFSAERPEGSISTLTIQRTEQRDSAMYRCASSLGGDFGHETQYFGPGTRLLVL.

In its sample, this clone was seen a few times. This sequence joins TRBV6-5 and TRBJ1-1; D might be TRBD1 (6 bases). Germline V lookup: CDR1 MNHEY, CDR2 SVGAGI. CDR3 length: 15 residues. Trimming pared 6 bases from V and 1 base from J, leaving 15 bases between. The CDR3 region has the DNA TGTGCCAGCAGCTCGGGGGGGGCAGAGAACACTGAAGCTTTCTTT. It is translated as CASSSGGAENTEAFF.

This clone was counted only a few times. The rearrangement uses TRBV27 and TRBJ2-1; 8 nucleotides agree with TRBD2. V gave up 6 bases and J gave up 8 bases; unmatched junction bases: 9. Looked up from germline, CDR1 is MNHEY and CDR2 is SMNVEV (reference sequence). The length of the CDR3 is 14 residues. CDR3 sequence (DNA): TGTGCCAGCAGCCTGAGCGGGAGAGTTCATGAGCAGTTCTTC. This translates into CASSLSGRVHEQFF.

For the CDR3, the DNA is TGTGCCAGCAGTTTAGCCGGTACAGGGGGCTTGACCTACGAGCAGTACTTC. Encoded protein: CASSLAGTGGLTYEQYF. V usage is TRBV27 and J usage is TRBJ2-7; 9 bases map to TRBD1. Trimming took 2 bases from V and 2 from J; bases not matched to a gene: 10. Germline-derived CDR1 and CDR2 are MNHEY and SMNVEV (reference sequence). This CDR3 comprises 17 residues.

The rearrangement links TRBV6-1 to TRBJ2-7; unclear D gene. Germline CDR1 MNHNS, CDR2 SASEGT. Trimming took 2 bases from V and 5 from J, leaving 13 bases between them. The CDR3 runs to 14 residues. In DNA form, the CDR3 reads TGTGCCAGCAGTGAACCGAGAGAGGCGGACGAGCAGTACTTC. Encoded protein: CASSEPREADEQYF.

The chain combines TRBV5-6 with TRBJ2-5, with TRBD1 identical over 10 bases. Germline CDR1 reads SGHDT; CDR2 reads YYEEEE. The CDR3 has 16 amino acids. The V gene end was trimmed by 0 bases and the J gene end by 2 bases; junction bases not matched to a gene: 4. Here the CDR3 DNA reads TGTGCCAGCAGCTTGGCGGGGACAGGGGTTCAAGAGACCCAGTACTTC. Translated: CASSLAGTGVQETQYF.

This chain uses TRBV7-2 with TRBJ2-1; D uncertain. The CDR3 spans 13 residues. Germline loops: CDR1 SGHTA, CDR2 FQGNSA. V lost 5 bases and J 9 bases, leaving 14 bases between the germline ends. The CDR3 sequence is CASSLNPASEQFF. CDR3 coding DNA: TGTGCCAGCAGCCTGAACCCAGCGTCTGAGCAGTTCTTC.

The chain links TRBV5-1 to TRBJ2-5; 10 bases are a match to TRBD1. The end of the DNA is better explained by TRBJ2-7, so the J call may be wrong. This CDR3 is 14 amino acids long. Germline V gene data show CDR1 as SGHRS and CDR2 as YFSETQ. The chain's CDR3 is CASSQGQGPYEQYF. As DNA, the CDR3 is TGCGCCAGCAGCCAGGGACAGGGGCCCTACGAGCAGTACTTC.

The chain uses TRBV27 and TRBJ2-1; TRBD2 aligns across 8 bases. CDR1 is MNHEY, CDR2 SMNVEV, per germline (reference sequence). The CDR3 is 15 residues long. V trimming: 5 bases; J trimming: 0 bases; junction bases outside the gene matches: 3. CDR3 bases: TGTGCCAGCAGTGGAGCGGGAGCCTCCTACAATGAGCAGTTCTTC. Protein: CASSGAGASYNEQFF.

This clone was found once. The chain is built from TRBV10-1 and TRBJ2-1, with D maybe TRBD2 (6 bases). Trimming stripped 8 bases from V and 5 bases from J, with 22 bases between. This CDR3 has 16 amino acids. In germline, CDR1 is WNHNN, CDR2 SYGVQD (reference sequence). Here the CDR3 DNA reads TGCGCCAGCGGGGTAGGCGGAGGGGACCTAAACAATGAGCAGTTCTTC. This translates into CASGVGGGDLNNEQFF.

The V call is TRBV6-5, the J call TRBJ2-7, with D uncertain. The CDR3 contains 13 residues. Trimming removed 2 bases at V and 3 bases at J, with 8 bases between. The germline gives CDR1 MNHEY, CDR2 SVGAGI. The CDR3 DNA reads as TGTGCCAGCAGTTACCTGGGCCACTACGAGCAGTACTTC. It specifies CASSYLGHYEQYF.

The rearrangement joins TRBV4-1 to TRBJ2-5, with TRBD1 identical over 8 bases. The CDR3 loop spans 15 amino acids. Germline V gene lookup returns CDR1 MGHRA and CDR2 YSYEKL. V lost 3 bases and J lost 2; bases outside the gene matches: 5. As DNA, the CDR3 is TGCGCCAGCAGCCACCTAGGACAGGGACAAGAGACCCAGTACTTC. This sequence encodes CASSHLGQGQETQYF.

V and J are TRBV5-6 and TRBJ1-1; D gene unclear. Germline V gene data show CDR1 as SGHDT and CDR2 as YYEEEE. V was trimmed by 4 bases and J by 7 bases, leaving 17 bases between them. The CDR3 has 14 amino acids. For the CDR3, the DNA is TGTGCCAGCAGCCGGGGTCCCCTCGATGGTGAAGCTTTCTTT. Protein: CASSRGPLDGEAFF. Full variable domain (missing parts from reference TRBV5-6 and TRBJ1-1): DAGVTQSPTHLIKTRGQQVTLRCSPKSGHDTVSWYQQALGQGPQFIFQYYEEEERQRGNFPDRFSGHQFPNYSSELNVNALLLGDSALYLCASSRGPLDGEAFFGQGTRLTVV.

The V gene is TRBV9, the J gene TRBJ1-3, with D unclear. Germline V gene sequence: CDR1 SGDLS, CDR2 YYNGEE. The CDR3 consists of 16 residues. Trimming stripped 0 bases from V and 0 bases from J, with 10 bases between. CDR3 in amino acids: CASSVASVNSGNTIYF. In nucleotides, the CDR3 is TGTGCCAGCAGCGTAGCTTCTGTAAACTCTGGAAACACCATATATTTT.

The rearrangement joins TRBV5-1 to TRBJ2-7, with D perhaps matching TRBD1 (6 bases). The CDR3 consists of 15 residues. V was pared by 0 bases and J by 0 bases, with 10 bases between. CDR1 is SGHRS and CDR2 is YFSETQ in the germline V gene. CDR3: CASSLGSDSSYEQYF. In DNA form, the CDR3 reads TGCGCCAGCAGCTTGGGGTCGGACAGCTCCTACGAGCAGTACTTC.

This chain uses TRBV6-1 with TRBJ1-4; D possibly corresponds to TRBD1 (5 bases). Between the trimmed V and J ends, which lost 3 bases and 6 bases, there was a span of 11 bases. Germline lookup yields CDR1 MNHNS and CDR2 SASEGT. The CDR3 covers 14 residues. Here the CDR3 DNA reads TGTGCCAGCAGTGACGTAGGCAGGGATGAAAAACTGTTTTTT. This codes for CASSDVGRDEKLFF.

The chain carries TRBV7-9 and TRBJ2-3; TRBD1 might be the D (5 bases). The V end was cut by 3 bases, the J end by 2 bases, with 15 bases between. The germline V gene encodes CDR1 SEHNR and CDR2 FQNEAQ (reference sequence). The CDR3 length is 16 residues. CDR3 region: CASSLAQTALTDTQYF. In nucleotides, the CDR3 is TGTGCCAGCAGCTTGGCCCAGACAGCTCTCACAGATACGCAGTATTTT.

This clone was picked up one time. This chain connects TRBV30 to TRBJ2-2, with D possibly TRBD2 on 6 matching bases. Germline assignment: CDR1 GTSNPN and CDR2 SVGIG (reference sequence). The CDR3 covers 13 residues. CDR3 loop: CALSRGGIGELFF. Written as DNA, the CDR3 is TGTGCTTTGTCAAGGGGAGGCATAGGGGAGCTGTTTTTT.

This rearrangement joins TRBV5-1 to TRBJ1-2; 7 bases match TRBD1. The length of the CDR3 is 13 residues. V was pared by 5 bases and J by 4 bases, with 5 bases of the junction left unmatched. CDR1 and CDR2 (germline): SGHRS, YFSETQ. The CDR3 DNA sequence: TGCGCCAGCAGAGAACCAGGGGGCTATGGCTACACCTTC. Translated: CASREPGGYGYTF. Full variable domain (missing parts from reference TRBV5-1 and TRBJ1-2): KAGVTQTPRYLIKTRGQQVTLSCSPISGHRSVSWYQQTPGQGLQFLFEYFSETQRNKGNFPGRFSGRQFSNSRSEMNVSTLELGDSALYLCASREPGGYGYTFGSGTRLTVV.

The gene calls are TRBV28 and TRBJ2-3; no clear D. V was pared by 6 bases and J by 10 bases, with 20 bases between. This CDR3 is 14 amino acids long. CDR1 and CDR2 from the germline V gene are MDHEN and SYDVKM. CDR3 bases: TGTGCCAGCAGGCGGCCGACCAACATTAATCCGCAGTATTTT. Translation: CASRRPTNINPQYF.

The V gene is TRBV5-1, the J gene TRBJ1-1; 7 bases agree with TRBD1. CDR3 length equals 16 residues. Germline trimming cut 4 bases from V and 0 bases from J; bases unmatched to any gene: 9. Germline V gene lookup returns CDR1 SGHRS and CDR2 YFSETQ. Here the CDR3 reads CASSLGDSNMNTEAFF. In DNA form, the CDR3 reads TGCGCCAGCAGCCTAGGGGACAGCAATATGAACACTGAAGCTTTCTTT.

This clone was detected a few times. This chain links TRBV6-1 with TRBJ1-5; no firm D call. The germline V and J ends were trimmed by 2 bases and 0 bases, with 8 bases remaining between them. Germline CDR1 and CDR2: MNHNS and SASEGT. The CDR3 totals 15 residues. The CDR3 spells CASSEPRYSNQPQHF. Here the CDR3 DNA reads TGTGCCAGCAGTGAACCGAGGTATAGCAATCAGCCCCAGCATTTT.

The chain has TRBV19 and TRBJ1-2; 8 bases are shared with TRBD1. Germline lookup yields CDR1 LNHDA and CDR2 SQIVND (reference sequence). V was pared by 6 bases and J by 7 bases, with 10 bases of the junction left unmatched. The CDR3 has 14 residues. CDR3 amino acids: CASRMSGTGGGYTF. The CDR3 DNA reads TGTGCCAGTAGAATGTCGGGGACAGGTGGTGGCTACACCTTC.

V is TRBV30 and J is TRBJ2-4, with TRBD2 matching over 8 bases. Germline assignment: CDR1 GTSNPN and CDR2 SVGIG (reference sequence). The V gene end was trimmed by 2 bases and the J gene end by 7 bases; junction bases not matched to a gene: 1. This CDR3 has 12 amino acids. This chain's CDR3 is CAWSSGGNIQYF. The CDR3 DNA sequence: TGTGCCTGGAGTTCGGGGGGGAACATTCAGTACTTC.

This clone was seen at least ten times. The chain has TRBV28 and TRBJ1-1; 7 bases are a match to TRBD1. Germline loops: CDR1 MDHEN, CDR2 SYDVKM. J was trimmed by 4 bases and V by 3 bases; bases with no gene match: 5. This CDR3 region has 14 residues. CDR3 region: CASSFQGVVTEAFF. The CDR3 DNA reads TGTGCCAGCAGTTTTCAGGGGGTGGTCACTGAAGCTTTCTTT.

The chain has TRBV7-6 and TRBJ2-5; D not resolved. The CDR3 covers 12 residues. Looked up from germline, CDR1 is SGHVS and CDR2 is FNYEAQ. Trimming took 0 bases from V and 5 from J, leaving 4 bases between them. The CDR3 loop is CASSLARETQYF. The DNA of the CDR3 is TGTGCCAGCAGCTTAGCTCGGGAGACCCAGTACTTC.